Listed below are T cell receptor beta chains from one sample, sequenced in a study of cytomegalovirus exposure and HLA in healthy donors. TCRdb keeps only in-frame clones here, not all; method: immunoSEQ multiplex PCR. The sample yields 95,000 to 150,000 clones, 15% seen once. The specimen was PBMCs. The receptors shown here come from a woman between 18 and 29 years old in good health and CMV-seronegative. The CDR3 runs from the conserved cysteine through the conserved F or W. The order of the fields is D gene, J gene, V gene, clone size, CDR3 length, CDR3 protein, CDR3 DNA. The D gene is left open where the match is weak. The size field is filled for only some rows; it gives once, few, many or a size class.

d_gene: .
j_gene: TRBJ1-5
v_gene: TRBV6-1
abundance: .
len: 14
CDR3aa: CASSSGQPNQPQHF
CDR3nt: TGTGCCAGCAGTTCCGGACAGCCGAATCAGCCCCAGCATTTT

d_gene: TRBD2
j_gene: TRBJ2-1
v_gene: TRBV2
abundance: few
len: 14
CDR3aa: CASLPGTSGHEQFF
CDR3nt: TGTGCCAGCCTCCCCGGGACTAGCGGTCATGAGCAGTTCTTC

d_gene: TRBD2
j_gene: TRBJ2-5
v_gene: TRBV5-1
abundance: .
len: 14
CDR3aa: CASSLGRERETQYF
CDR3nt: TGCGCCAGCAGCTTGGGGCGGGAGCGAGAGACCCAGTACTTC

d_gene: TRBD1
j_gene: TRBJ2-7
v_gene: TRBV7-8
abundance: .
len: 14
CDR3aa: CASSMGQASYEQYF
CDR3nt: TGTGCCAGCAGTATGGGACAGGCCTCCTACGAGCAGTACTTC

d_gene: TRBD1
j_gene: TRBJ2-3
v_gene: TRBV5-1
abundance: few
len: 15
CDR3aa: CASSPGQGAVDTQYF
CDR3nt: TGCGCCAGCAGCCCCGGACAGGGGGCGGTAGATACGCAGTATTTT

d_gene: .
j_gene: TRBJ1-5
v_gene: TRBV6-1
abundance: few
len: 13
CDR3aa: CASSDSSEQPQHF
CDR3nt: TGTGCCAGCAGTGACAGTTCTGAACAGCCCCAGCATTTT

d_gene: .
j_gene: TRBJ2-7
v_gene: TRBV6-1
abundance: few
len: 14
CDR3aa: CASSELGVPSEQYF
CDR3nt: TGTGCCAGCAGTGAACTCGGGGTTCCGAGCGAGCAGTACTTC

d_gene: .
j_gene: TRBJ2-6
v_gene: TRBV28
abundance: few
len: 16
CDR3aa: CASSRGGGTGANVLTF
CDR3nt: TGTGCCAGCAGCCGGGGAGGGGGGACTGGGGCCAACGTCCTGACTTTC

d_gene: .
j_gene: TRBJ1-5
v_gene: TRBV7-9
abundance: .
len: 15
CDR3aa: CASSFAGSPNQPQHF
CDR3nt: TGTGCCAGCAGCTTCGCTGGGAGTCCCAATCAGCCCCAGCATTTT

d_gene: TRBD2
j_gene: TRBJ2-1
v_gene: TRBV28
abundance: .
len: 16
CDR3aa: CASSPLAGGHFNEQFF
CDR3nt: TGTGCCAGCAGTCCTTTAGCGGGGGGGCACTTCAATGAGCAGTTCTTC

d_gene: TRBD1
j_gene: TRBJ1-4
v_gene: TRBV5-1
abundance: few
len: 16
CDR3aa: CASSLDRGRTNEKLFF
CDR3nt: TGCGCCAGCAGCCTGGACAGGGGGCGTACTAATGAAAAACTGTTTTTT

d_gene: .
j_gene: TRBJ1-4
v_gene: TRBV6-5
abundance: .
len: 13
CDR3aa: CASSYSSGGKLFF
CDR3nt: TGTGCCAGCAGTTACTCGAGTGGCGGAAAACTGTTTTTT

d_gene: .
j_gene: TRBJ2-7
v_gene: TRBV5-1
abundance: .
len: 12
CDR3aa: CASSINSNEQYF
CDR3nt: TGCGCCAGCAGTATAAACAGTAACGAGCAGTACTTC

d_gene: TRBD2
j_gene: TRBJ2-5
v_gene: TRBV7-6
abundance: few
len: 14
CDR3aa: CASSSGTRTETQYF
CDR3nt: TGTGCCAGCAGCTCCGGGACTAGGACAGAGACCCAGTACTTC

d_gene: TRBD2
j_gene: TRBJ2-5
v_gene: TRBV7-3
abundance: .
len: 18
CDR3aa: CASSLEASGGSGLETQYF
CDR3nt: TGTGCCAGCAGCTTAGAGGCTAGCGGGGGGTCTGGCCTAGAGACCCAGTACTTC

d_gene: .
j_gene: TRBJ1-5
v_gene: TRBV27
abundance: .
len: 15
CDR3aa: CASSLLGDTNQPQHF
CDR3nt: TGTGCCAGCAGTTTATTGGGGGACACTAATCAGCCCCAGCATTTT

d_gene: TRBD1
j_gene: TRBJ2-1
v_gene: TRBV28
abundance: .
len: 16
CDR3aa: CASREMGTGTDNEQFF
CDR3nt: TGTGCCAGCAGGGAAATGGGGACAGGGACCGACAATGAGCAGTTCTTC

d_gene: .
j_gene: TRBJ2-7
v_gene: TRBV7-9
abundance: few
len: 18
CDR3aa: CASSPTGGDLSGSYEQYF
CDR3nt: TGTGCCAGCAGCCCGACTGGGGGCGACCTGTCGGGATCCTACGAGCAGTACTTC

d_gene: TRBD1
j_gene: TRBJ1-3
v_gene: TRBV9
abundance: .
len: 16
CDR3aa: CASSNRQGDSGNTIYF
CDR3nt: TGTGCCAGCAGCAACCGACAGGGGGATTCTGGAAACACCATATATTTT

d_gene: TRBD2
j_gene: TRBJ2-2
v_gene: TRBV5-1
abundance: few
len: 17
CDR3aa: CASSLRTSGSVTGELFF
CDR3nt: TGCGCCAGCAGCCTAAGGACTAGCGGGAGCGTCACCGGGGAGCTGTTTTTC

d_gene: .
j_gene: TRBJ1-5
v_gene: TRBV6-1
abundance: few
len: 15
CDR3aa: CASMGGLGSNQPQHF
CDR3nt: TGTGCCAGCATGGGAGGGCTAGGCAGCAATCAGCCCCAGCATTTT

d_gene: TRBD1
j_gene: TRBJ2-1
v_gene: TRBV5-1
abundance: .
len: 16
CDR3aa: CASSLVGGTGGNEQFF
CDR3nt: TGCGCCAGCAGCCTGGTTGGAGGGACAGGGGGCAATGAGCAGTTCTTC

d_gene: TRBD1
j_gene: TRBJ2-2
v_gene: TRBV5-1
abundance: .
len: 16
CDR3aa: CASRRGTGDGTGELFF
CDR3nt: TGCGCCAGCAGGCGCGGGACAGGCGATGGGACCGGGGAGCTGTTTTTT

d_gene: TRBD2
j_gene: TRBJ2-3
v_gene: TRBV9
abundance: few
len: 18
CDR3aa: CASSAGTSGGARPDTQYF
CDR3nt: TGTGCCAGCAGCGCCGGGACTAGCGGGGGGGCCCGGCCAGATACGCAGTATTTT

d_gene: .
j_gene: TRBJ2-7
v_gene: TRBV7-2
abundance: .
len: 13
CDR3aa: CASSLSREFEQYF
CDR3nt: TGTGCCAGCAGCTTATCGCGGGAATTCGAGCAGTACTTC

d_gene: .
j_gene: TRBJ1-1
v_gene: TRBV4-1
abundance: few
len: 16
CDR3aa: CASSSSSRRLNTEAFF
CDR3nt: TGCGCCAGCAGTTCAAGCTCTCGCAGGCTAAACACTGAAGCTTTCTTT

d_gene: .
j_gene: TRBJ1-1
v_gene: TRBV6-5
abundance: .
len: 15
CDR3aa: CASSPGGPGDTEAFF
CDR3nt: TGTGCCAGCAGTCCCGGTGGTCCCGGGGACACTGAAGCTTTCTTT

d_gene: TRBD1
j_gene: TRBJ1-4
v_gene: TRBV6-1
abundance: few
len: 14
CDR3aa: CASRGDRYNEKLFF
CDR3nt: TGTGCCAGCAGGGGGGACAGATATAATGAAAAACTGTTTTTT

d_gene: .
j_gene: TRBJ1-5
v_gene: TRBV7-8
abundance: .
len: 14
CDR3aa: CASSLVPEGQPQHF
CDR3nt: TGTGCCAGCAGCTTAGTTCCGGAGGGCCAGCCCCAGCATTTT

d_gene: .
j_gene: TRBJ2-1
v_gene: TRBV9
abundance: .
len: 13
CDR3aa: CASSPPPDNEQFF
CDR3nt: TGTGCCAGCAGCCCCCCCCCAGACAATGAGCAGTTCTTC

d_gene: TRBD1
j_gene: TRBJ1-2
v_gene: TRBV2
abundance: few
len: 13
CDR3aa: CASPQGQEYGYTF
CDR3nt: TGTGCCAGCCCACAGGGACAGGAGTATGGCTACACCTTC

d_gene: .
j_gene: TRBJ1-4
v_gene: TRBV11-2
abundance: .
len: 13
CDR3aa: CASNRWKNEKLFF
CDR3nt: TGTGCCAGCAACAGATGGAAGAATGAAAAACTGTTTTTT

d_gene: TRBD2
j_gene: TRBJ2-7
v_gene: TRBV23-1
abundance: .
len: 15
CDR3aa: CASSQTLAGCHEQYF
CDR3nt: TGCGCCAGCAGTCAAACACTAGCGGGCTGCCACGAGCAGTACTTC

d_gene: .
j_gene: TRBJ2-7
v_gene: TRBV28
abundance: .
len: 14
CDR3aa: CASSPFPLSVEQYF
CDR3nt: TGTGCCAGCAGCCCATTCCCACTCTCGGTCGAGCAGTACTTC

d_gene: TRBD2
j_gene: TRBJ2-1
v_gene: TRBV28
abundance: .
len: 15
CDR3aa: CASRTGTSAFNEQFF
CDR3nt: TGTGCCAGCAGGACCGGGACTAGCGCGTTCAATGAGCAGTTCTTC

d_gene: .
j_gene: TRBJ2-5
v_gene: TRBV5-1
abundance: few
len: 15
CDR3aa: CASSFRLGLQETQYF
CDR3nt: TGCGCCAGCAGCTTCAGATTGGGACTTCAAGAGACCCAGTACTTC

d_gene: .
j_gene: TRBJ2-7
v_gene: TRBV2
abundance: .
len: 12
CDR3aa: CASGGDGYEQYF
CDR3nt: TGTGCCAGCGGAGGGGACGGCTACGAGCAGTACTTC

d_gene: .
j_gene: TRBJ1-5
v_gene: TRBV4-2
abundance: .
len: 15
CDR3aa: CASSQDPRGNQPQHF
CDR3nt: TGTGCCAGCAGCCAAGACCCTCGGGGCAATCAGCCCCAGCATTTT

d_gene: .
j_gene: TRBJ1-4
v_gene: TRBV7-8
abundance: few
len: 15
CDR3aa: CASSLGGVGQEKLFF
CDR3nt: TGTGCCAGCAGCCTGGGAGGGGTCGGGCAGGAAAAACTGTTTTTT

d_gene: .
j_gene: TRBJ2-2
v_gene: TRBV2
abundance: .
len: 17
CDR3aa: CASSEVGLPANTGELFF
CDR3nt: TGTGCCAGCAGTGAAGTTGGGCTCCCCGCGAACACCGGGGAGCTGTTTTTT

d_gene: .
j_gene: TRBJ2-7
v_gene: TRBV30
abundance: few
len: 14
CDR3aa: CAWRGGTPSYEQYF
CDR3nt: TGTGCCTGGAGAGGCGGCACCCCCTCCTACGAGCAGTACTTC